This section outlines one TCR beta chain sequence together with its context. This clonotype has only a few counts. The antigen this receptor binds is unknown. Base qualities are not recorded, but no much larger clone differs from it by a single base. The receptor library was made with 5' RACE. Data came from an Illumina HiSeq 2000. Template switching added a universal primer binding site, and the final cDNA carried a unique molecular identifier that allowed TCR cDNA molecules to be counted accurately. Specific primers in the conserved constant-segment region were used to synthesize first-strand cDNA for the TCR alpha and beta chains. To control for contamination, every cDNA library carried two barcodes: a SMART-Mk sample barcode plus Illumina barcodes. TruSeq adapter sequences and Illumina sample barcodes were added in two successive PCR steps. The Illumina HiSeq platform was used with custom primers to sequence TCR alpha and beta cDNA libraries. In the paper's pipeline: MiGEC processed the raw reads to extract unique molecular identifiers, while MiXCR was used to determine the CDR3 positions. For each individual, recombination models were inferred using an EM algorithm with the repgenHMM and IGoR tools. The analysis of shared clonotypes was done with the tcR package in R, with sharing normalized by the product of cloneset sizes. To study raw recombination without the effects of thymic and clonal selection, out-of-frame nonproductive sequences were analyzed. TCRdb reanalyzed the raw reads on its own, using fastp at Q25 for trimming and MiXCR for clone calling, and kept in-frame beta chains. Duplicate CDR3 protein sequences are folded into a single record with the most common DNA and genes. The V and J calls come from TCRdb's annotation, not from the publication. Across this sample there are approximately 190,000 distinct CDR3 sequences, with roughly 15% seen only once. The top ten clonotypes cover 40% of the sample.

The entry originates in a study of identical twins listed by TCRdb under 2016. About the study as a whole: The study deep-sequenced TCR alpha and beta repertoires from monozygotic twins, unrelated adults of various ages and cord blood to test whether fetal clonotypes persist. Replicate twin experiments were performed at different times using different library preparation protocols to rule out contamination.

The germline V gene yields MNHNS for CDR1 and SASEGT for CDR2. Trimming takes 4 bases off V and 5 bases off J; junction bases not matched to a gene: 4. The CDR3 goes from the cysteine to the phenylalanine over 14 residues. The entry retains the CDR3 DNA only, 42 bases that are in frame from base 1. All donors were healthy Caucasians. Three pairs of female monozygotic twins, all aged 18 to 29 years, made up the twin cohort. Positive isolation kits from Invitrogen were used to isolate the CD4+ and CD8+ T cell populations. The full study reports these points: Compared with coincidental sharing between unrelated individuals, an excess of low generation-probability sequences was observed among out-of-frame TCR alpha sequences shared between twins. In beta out-of-frame sequences, excess twin sharing was weaker, because having fewer shared sequences lowered the signal-to-noise ratio. Abundant cord blood beta clonotypes carried fewer insertions; young adult naive repertoires showed a weaker similar trend, while memory repertoires showed none. Invariant T cells such as MAIT and iNKT could partly confound zero-insertion analyses, though diverse VJ usage argued against this for most clonotypes. In monozygotic twins, recombination models systematically underestimated out-of-frame TCR alpha sharing, but the models matched the sharing seen between unrelated individuals. Because the same donors could not be followed over many years, conclusions were based on cross-sectional statistical analysis.

These data are also associated with another study on T cells expressing NK-cell markers. Drawing on the second study: TCR beta-chain repertoires were profiled in sorted CD3+CD56+NKG2C+, CD3+CD56+NKG2C- and CD3+CD56-NKG2C+ T-cell subsets from several donors. Among the eight sequenced donors, seven were HCMV-seropositive and one was HCMV-seronegative. To restrict sorting to alphabetaTCR-expressing T cells, an anti-gammadeltaTCR antibody was added in several experiments. For six donors, the dominant CD3+CD56+NKG2C+ clonotypes were among the top 10 CD8+ clonotypes and accounted for about 1.0-7.5% of CD8+ T cells. Those dominant clonotypes were again the most abundant among CD3+CD56-NKG2C+ cells in a handful of donors, at about 25-65%. It remained unclear whether the expanded NKG2C-expressing T cell clones were specific for HCMV antigens. The study sequenced eight donors, all healthy volunteers chosen at random: three men and five women. HCMV-specific IgG was detected in serum with a commercial ELISA kit to determine HCMV serostatus. Reads were demultiplexed and grouped by UMI with MIGEC, and clonotypes were assembled and quantified with MiTCR. To exclude erroneous sequences, any TCR cDNA sequence not supported by at least two reads was discarded. The tcR package was used for downstream repertoire analysis, and clonotypes were matched across fractions by CDR3 nucleotide sequence plus V segment. Antigen specificity was annotated against VDJdb with VDJmatch, allowing one amino acid substitution in CDR3.

The sequence was collected from a woman younger than 35 in good health. The sequenced material came from CD8+ T cells sorted from blood. The chain is assembled from TRBV6-1 and TRBJ1-1; the junction holds 10 bases that match TRBD1. Read as DNA, the sequence is TGTGCCAGCAGTGCGGACAGGGGGTGGACTGAAGCTTTCTTT. The encoded protein is CASSADRGWTEAFF.